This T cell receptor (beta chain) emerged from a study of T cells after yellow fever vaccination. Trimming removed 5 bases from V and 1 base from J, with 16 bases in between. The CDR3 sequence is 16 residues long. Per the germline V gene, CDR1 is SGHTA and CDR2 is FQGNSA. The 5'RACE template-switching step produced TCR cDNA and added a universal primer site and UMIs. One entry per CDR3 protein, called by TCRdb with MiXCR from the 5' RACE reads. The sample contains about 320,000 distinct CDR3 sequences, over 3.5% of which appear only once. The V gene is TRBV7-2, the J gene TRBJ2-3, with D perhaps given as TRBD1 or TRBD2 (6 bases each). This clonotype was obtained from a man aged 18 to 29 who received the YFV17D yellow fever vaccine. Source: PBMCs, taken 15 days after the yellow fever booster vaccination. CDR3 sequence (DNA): TGTGCCAGCAGCCAGAGGAGGGGGGTGGGCACAGATACGCAGTATTTT. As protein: CASSQRRGVGTDTQYF.